This TCR beta chain stems from a study of CD4 T cell repertoires in COVID-19 (dated by TCRdb to the early 2020s). The study in broad terms: For cross-reactivity analysis, CFSE-low cells were expanded with IL-2 for nine to ten days and were then relabeled and restimulated with spike proteins from other coronaviruses. Naturally processed CD4+ T cell responses to SARS-CoV-2 spike and nucleoprotein were characterized in COVID-19-recovered individuals, and clonal composition was assessed by TCR Vbeta sequencing. In three recovered individuals, the researchers analyzed the TCR Vbeta repertoire of SARS-CoV-2-reactive T cells at the subset level. Results the study describes overall, beyond this receptor: Two or all three memory subsets shared several of the most expanded SARS-CoV-2-reactive clonotypes, which suggests intraclonal diversification. Between about 6 and 28% of SARS-CoV-2 clonotypes were also detected in SARS-CoV and/or HKU1 spike-stimulated secondary cultures, consistent with cross-reactivity.

The junction shows trimming of 1 base on V and 8 bases on J, and the gene matches do not reach 8 bases of it. The CDR3 sequence holds 15 residues, the cysteine and phenylalanine included. The retained sequence is limited to the CDR3, 45 bases, with the frame set at the first base. CDR1 SGHNT and CDR2 YYREEE are derived from the germline V gene (reference sequence). Of note for this clone: Its antigen remains undetermined. The record has no base qualities; no much larger clone is one base away.

The library was produced with the immunoSEQ multiplex PCR assay. The authors' analysis ran thus. To quantify how much the repertoires of different subsets overlapped, the Chao-Jaccard similarity index was used along with counts of shared clonotypes. The clones in this table, taken by TCRdb from immuneACCESS, are in-frame only. Not every clone is retained; where verified, under half of the shortfall comes from an unresolved V gene, and the cause of the rest is unknown. Clone size and the V and J calls come from that table; the DNA yielded D and trimming. The sample table records about 75,000 clones; 83% of these occur just once. In total, the top ten clones hold roughly 0.58% of the sample. In light of the paper, this sample's time point label describes: sample from a COVID-19-recovered individual after infection. Donors were patients who had recovered from mild-to-severe COVID-19. Memory T cell samples that were not cultured went straight to sequencing right after ex vivo isolation. CD4+ total memory, central memory, effector memory and circulating T follicular helper cells were isolated from peripheral blood mononuclear cells.

The sequence is built from TRBV5-4 and TRBJ2-1; the junction holds 8 bases that match TRBD2. This TCR was recovered from a human donor who had COVID-19. The sample consisted of CD4+ T cells from peripheral blood, taken after recovery from COVID-19. In nucleotides, the sequence is TGTGCCAGCAGCTTGTTTAGCGGGATAAACCATGAGCAGTTCTTC. It translates as CASSLFSGINHEQFF.